Presented here are 4 T cell receptor beta chains from one specimen sequenced in a study of response to subunit inactivated influenza vaccine. In TCRdb, the RT-PCR reads were re-called with MiXCR into one record per CDR3 protein. The sample comprises roughly 520,000 distinct CDR3 sequences, about 25% of which are singletons, and under 2.5% rests with the top ten. The sequencing here drew on CD4+ T cells sorted from PBMCs, taken 4 to 6 days after vaccination. Source of these receptors: a man in his forties or fifties who received an inactivated influenza vaccine.

This rearrangement joins TRBV20-1 to TRBJ2-7, with no clear D. V was pared by 1 base and J by 2 bases, with 9 bases between. Looked up from germline, CDR1 is DFQATT and CDR2 is SNEGSKA (reference sequence). The CDR3 is 13 residues long. The CDR3 sequence is CSARALAPYEQYF. For the CDR3, the DNA is TGCAGTGCTAGAGCCCTTGCTCCCTACGAGCAGTACTTC.

The chain couples TRBV2 to TRBJ2-5, with 7 bases lining up with TRBD2. Germline CDR1 SNHLY, CDR2 FYNNEI. The length of the CDR3 is 14 residues. The V and J ends lost 4 bases and 4 bases, in that order; junction bases with no gene match: 6. Here the CDR3 reads CASSAGGMRETQYF. The CDR3 DNA reads TGTGCCAGCAGTGCCGGGGGGATGCGAGAGACCCAGTACTTC.

This sequence joins TRBV14 and TRBJ2-3; D may correspond to TRBD1 or TRBD2 (5 bases each). Germline V gene data show CDR1 as SGHDN and CDR2 as FVKESK. The CDR3 loop spans 16 amino acids. V was cut by 0 bases and J by 6 bases, with 16 bases left in between. CDR3 protein: CASSQENILGVDTQYF. Written as DNA, the CDR3 is TGTGCCAGCAGCCAAGAAAACATCTTGGGGGTGGATACGCAGTATTTT.

This clonotype was observed many times. The CDR3 DNA reads TGTGCCAGCAGTTACCTATACGAGCAGTACTTC. It specifies CASSYLYEQYF. The gene calls are TRBV6-5 and TRBJ2-7, with D unclear. V was trimmed by 2 bases and J by 4 bases, leaving 3 bases between them. There are 11 residues in the CDR3. From germline, CDR1 is MNHEY and CDR2 SVGAGI.